The 8 T cell receptor beta chains reported below all come from one sample, sequenced in a study of vaccination and CD4 T cells after COVID-19. Treatment here: roughly 11-day PBMC culture with coronavirus spike peptide pools or control peptides (ViraFEST assay). The antigens these receptors bind are not known. Sequencing of cultured CD4+ T cell DNA used the Oncomine TCR Beta short-read assay. TCRdb fed the PCR reads into MiXCR, producing one record per CDR3 protein. The sample lists about 25,000 distinct CDR3 sequences, under 65% seen once, with around 2.8% in the top ten. Input material: CD4+ T cells from blood, cultured in vitro. These TCRs come from a human donor who had recovered from COVID-19.

The rearrangement links TRBV14 to TRBJ2-3, with D possibly TRBD1 on 5 matching bases. The CDR3 consists of 15 residues. Trimming shortened V by 4 bases and J by 2 bases, and 13 bases separated the two germline ends. Per the germline V gene, CDR1 is SGHDN and CDR2 is FVKESK. CDR3 protein: CASSPRQSNTDTQYF. The CDR3 bases are TGTGCCAGCAGCCCTCGACAGAGCAACACAGATACGCAGTATTTT.

This clonotype was seen a handful of times. This chain uses TRBV15 with TRBJ2-2; tentative D call: TRBD2 (5 bases). Germline loops: CDR1 LNHNV, CDR2 YYDKDF (reference sequence). V lost 0 bases and J lost 5, with 7 bases in between. This CDR3 has 14 amino acids. The CDR3 sequence: CATSRDPGTGELFF. For the CDR3, the DNA is TGTGCCACCAGCAGAGATCCGGGGACCGGGGAGCTGTTTTTT.

This rearrangement joins TRBV10-3 to TRBJ1-6; D gene uncertain. Trimming removed 2 bases at V and 9 bases at J, with 11 bases between. The CDR3 is 14 amino acids. Germline CDR1 is ENHRY and CDR2 is SYGVKD. The CDR3 bases are TGTGCCATCAGTGAGGGGAGTACCACTTCACCCCTCCACTTT. Protein sequence: CAISEGSTTSPLHF.

There are a few counts of this clonotype. The V gene is TRBV7-9, the J gene TRBJ1-5; D is perhaps TRBD1 (6 bases). Germline CDR1 is SEHNR and CDR2 is FQNEAQ (reference sequence). Trimming removed 0 bases at V and 0 bases at J, with 15 bases between. The CDR3 has 18 amino acids. The CDR3 is CASSLAEGRGNSNQPQHF. For the CDR3, the DNA is TGTGCCAGCAGCTTAGCGGAAGGCAGGGGTAATAGCAATCAGCCCCAGCATTTT.

V and J are TRBV25-1 and TRBJ2-7, with a weak D call TRBD1 (5 bases). The germline V gene encodes CDR1 MGHDK and CDR2 SYGVNS. The CDR3 has 14 amino acids. The V end was cut by 7 bases, the J end by 3 bases, with 16 bases between. The CDR3 nucleotides are TGTGCCAGCATTAAAACAGGAGATAGCTACGAGCAGTACTTC. Its translation: CASIKTGDSYEQYF.

As concerns this clonotype: The junction does not match germline at one end; this may be a read error. The chain joins TRBV7-7 to TRBJ1-4; 10 nucleotides agree with TRBD1. The germline V gene has CDR1 SSHAT and CDR2 FNYEAQ (reference sequence). The CDR3 is 14 residues long. The CDR3 nucleotides read TGTGCTAGCAGCCCGGGACAGGGGTTTGAAAAACTGTTTTTT. It codes for CASSPGQGFEKLFF.

This clonotype was detected once. The rearrangement joins TRBV12-3 or TRBV12-4 to TRBJ2-1; D not resolved. The V end was cut by 6 bases, the J end by 6 bases, with 12 bases between. The CDR3 covers 13 residues. CDR3: CASRRRTSNEQFF. The CDR3 nucleotides read TGTGCCAGCAGGAGGCGTACCAGCAATGAGCAGTTCTTC.

This sequence joins TRBV7-9 and TRBJ1-2; no definite D call. This CDR3 has 12 residues. V lost 1 base, J lost 8 bases, and 8 bases lay in between. The germline V gene encodes CDR1 SEHNR and CDR2 FQNEAQ (reference sequence). The CDR3 bases are TGTGCCAGCAGCTTAGGGGCGGCCGGCTACACCTTC. This encodes CASSLGAAGYTF.